This T cell receptor (beta chain) originates from a study of blood T cells in healthy people across ages. A note on this clonotype: Its antigen is undetermined.

General study findings and limits: With donor CMV status unknown, expanded clonotype changes were possibly confounded. It was found that TCR beta diversity correlated strongly with the percentage of naive T cells.

PCR was performed a second time for about 7 to 12 cycles using a sample-barcoded 5' primer and a J-beta primer mix. Every cDNA was tagged by a template-switch adaptor with 12 random nucleotides. Via MiXCR, TCRdb re-called the 5' RACE reads, giving one row per CDR3 protein. The data show around 650,000 distinct CDR3 sequences, approximately 30% seen once. The sequenced sample was blood. The sequence came from an elderly woman in good health.

The CDR3 DNA reads TGTGCCAGCAGCGTAGCTTTTTCAGATACGCAGTATTTT. This codes for CASSVAFSDTQYF. The chain carries TRBV9 and TRBJ2-3; no reliable D call. The germline CDR1 and CDR2 sequences are SGDLS and YYNGEE. The CDR3 covers 13 residues. V lost 0 bases and J 4 bases, leaving 6 bases between the germline ends. Full variable domain (missing parts from reference TRBV9 and TRBJ2-3): DSGVTQTPKHLITATGQRVTLRCSPRSGDLSVYWYQQSLDQGLQFLIQYYNGEERAKGNILERFSAQQFPDLHSELNLSSLELGDSALYFCASSVAFSDTQYFGPGTRLTVL.